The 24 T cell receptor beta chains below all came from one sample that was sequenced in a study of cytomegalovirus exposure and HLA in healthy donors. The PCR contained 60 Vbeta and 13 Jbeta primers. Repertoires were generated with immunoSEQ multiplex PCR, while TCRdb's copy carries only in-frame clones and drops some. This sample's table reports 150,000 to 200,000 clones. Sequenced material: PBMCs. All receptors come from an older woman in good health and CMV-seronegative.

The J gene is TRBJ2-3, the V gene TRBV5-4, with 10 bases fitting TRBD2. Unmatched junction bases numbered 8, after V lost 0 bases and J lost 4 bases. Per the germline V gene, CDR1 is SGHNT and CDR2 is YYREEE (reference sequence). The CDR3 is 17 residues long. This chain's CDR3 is CASSLGGLAVGADTQYF. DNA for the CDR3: TGTGCCAGCAGCTTGGGAGGACTAGCGGTTGGGGCAGATACGCAGTATTTT. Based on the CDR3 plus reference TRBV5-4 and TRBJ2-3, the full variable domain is ETGVTQSPTHLIKTRGQQVTLRCSSQSGHNTVSWYQQALGQGPQFIFQYYREEENGRGNFPPRFSGLQFPNYSSELNVNALELDDSALYLCASSLGGLAVGADTQYFGPGTRLTVL.

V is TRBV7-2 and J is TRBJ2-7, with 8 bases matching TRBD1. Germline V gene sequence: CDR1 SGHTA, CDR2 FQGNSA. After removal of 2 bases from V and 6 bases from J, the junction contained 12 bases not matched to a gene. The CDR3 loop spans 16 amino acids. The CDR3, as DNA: TGTGCCAGCAGCTTACAGGGGGCGGTATTCTCGCCCGAGCAGTACTTC. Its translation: CASSLQGAVFSPEQYF.

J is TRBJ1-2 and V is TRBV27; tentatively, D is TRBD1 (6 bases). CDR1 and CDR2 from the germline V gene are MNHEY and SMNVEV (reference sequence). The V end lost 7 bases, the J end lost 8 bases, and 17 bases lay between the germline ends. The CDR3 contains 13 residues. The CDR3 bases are TGTGCCAGCACTAGTGGGGGCGTCGAGGGCTACACCTTC. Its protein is CASTSGGVEGYTF.

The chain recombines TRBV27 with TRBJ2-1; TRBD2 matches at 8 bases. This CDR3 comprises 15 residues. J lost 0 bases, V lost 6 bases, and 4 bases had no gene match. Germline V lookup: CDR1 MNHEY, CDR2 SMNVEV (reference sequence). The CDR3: CASRGGRSSYNEQFF. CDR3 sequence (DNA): TGTGCCAGCAGGGGCGGGAGGAGCTCCTACAATGAGCAGTTCTTC.

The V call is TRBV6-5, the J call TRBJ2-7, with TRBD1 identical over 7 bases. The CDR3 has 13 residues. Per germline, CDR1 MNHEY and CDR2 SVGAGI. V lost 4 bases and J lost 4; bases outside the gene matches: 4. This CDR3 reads CASSSGTVYEQYF. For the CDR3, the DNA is TGTGCCAGCAGTTCGGGGACAGTGTACGAGCAGTACTTC.

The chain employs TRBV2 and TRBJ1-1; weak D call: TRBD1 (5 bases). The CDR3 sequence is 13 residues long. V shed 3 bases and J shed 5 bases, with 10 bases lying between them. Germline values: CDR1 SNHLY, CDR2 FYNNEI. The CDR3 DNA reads TGTGCCAGCAGTGACAGGGTAAGAACTGAAGCTTTCTTT. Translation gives CASSDRVRTEAFF.

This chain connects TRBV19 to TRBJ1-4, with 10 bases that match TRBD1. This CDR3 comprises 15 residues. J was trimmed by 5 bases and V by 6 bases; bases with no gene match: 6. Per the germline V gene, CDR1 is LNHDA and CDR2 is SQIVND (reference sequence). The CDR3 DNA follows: TGTGCCAGTAGATCCCGGGGACAGGGGAATGAAAAACTGTTTTTT. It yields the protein CASRSRGQGNEKLFF.

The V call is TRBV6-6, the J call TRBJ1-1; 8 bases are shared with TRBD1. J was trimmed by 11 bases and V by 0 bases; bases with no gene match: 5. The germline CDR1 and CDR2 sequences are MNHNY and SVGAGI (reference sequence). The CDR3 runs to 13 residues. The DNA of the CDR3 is TGTGCCAGCAGTTACTCCAGGGACAGGTACGCTTTCTTT. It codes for CASSYSRDRYAFF.

CDR3 DNA: TGTGCCAGCAGCTTAGACTGGTCTCAGCCCCAGCATTTT. Its protein is CASSLDWSQPQHF. The rearrangement uses TRBV11-1 and TRBJ1-5; no definite D call. Germline V gene sequence: CDR1 SGHAT, CDR2 FQDESV (reference sequence). The CDR3 loop spans 13 amino acids. Trimming cost V 1 base and J 6 bases, with 7 bases left between them. The whole variable domain, filled in from reference TRBV11-1 and TRBJ1-5, reads EAEVAQSPRYKITEKSQAVAFWCDPISGHATLYWYRQILGQGPELLVQFQDESVVDDSQLPKDRFSAERLKGVDSTLKIQPAELGDSAMYLCASSLDWSQPQHFGDGTRLSIL.

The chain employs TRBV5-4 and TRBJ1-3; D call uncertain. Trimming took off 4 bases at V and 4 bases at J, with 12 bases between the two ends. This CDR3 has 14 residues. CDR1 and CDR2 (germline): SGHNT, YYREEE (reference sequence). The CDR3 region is CASSPGGNGNTIYF. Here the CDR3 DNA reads TGTGCCAGCAGCCCGGGAGGGAACGGAAACACCATATATTTT. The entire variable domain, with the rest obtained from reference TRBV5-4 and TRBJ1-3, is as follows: ETGVTQSPTHLIKTRGQQVTLRCSSQSGHNTVSWYQQALGQGPQFIFQYYREEENGRGNFPPRFSGLQFPNYSSELNVNALELDDSALYLCASSPGGNGNTIYFGEGSWLTVV.

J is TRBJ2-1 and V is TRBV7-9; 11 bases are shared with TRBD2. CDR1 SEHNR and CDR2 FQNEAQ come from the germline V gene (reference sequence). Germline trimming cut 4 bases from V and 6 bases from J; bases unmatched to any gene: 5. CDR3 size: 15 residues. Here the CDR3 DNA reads TGTGCCAGCAGCTATACTAGCGGGAGTAGCAATGAGCAGTTCTTC. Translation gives CASSYTSGSSNEQFF.

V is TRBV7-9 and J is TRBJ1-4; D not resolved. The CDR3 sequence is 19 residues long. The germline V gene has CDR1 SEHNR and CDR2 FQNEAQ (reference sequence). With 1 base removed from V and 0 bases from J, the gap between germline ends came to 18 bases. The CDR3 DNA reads TGTGCCAGCAGCTTAGTAAAGCCAGGACTTATTGCAACTAATGAAAAACTGTTTTTT. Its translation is CASSLVKPGLIATNEKLFF.

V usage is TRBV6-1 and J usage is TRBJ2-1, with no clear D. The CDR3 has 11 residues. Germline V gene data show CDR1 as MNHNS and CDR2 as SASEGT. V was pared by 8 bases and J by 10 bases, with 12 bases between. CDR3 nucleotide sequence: TGTGCCAGCTCCCTAGGTAGGGAGCAGTTCTTC. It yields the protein CASSLGREQFF.

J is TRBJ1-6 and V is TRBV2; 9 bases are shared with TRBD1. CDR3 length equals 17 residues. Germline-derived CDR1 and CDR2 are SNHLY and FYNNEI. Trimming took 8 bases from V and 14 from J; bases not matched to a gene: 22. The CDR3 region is CASGISKDRGDSLALHF. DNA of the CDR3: TGTGCCAGCGGAATTTCTAAGGACAGGGGCGATTCTTTGGCCCTCCACTTT.

The CDR3 DNA is TGCGCCAGCAGCTTAGGGCAGGGTCCATTTGGCTACACCTTC. This codes for CASSLGQGPFGYTF. The chain links TRBV5-1 to TRBJ1-2; TRBD1 might be the D (5 bases). The V gene's germline CDR1 is SGHRS and CDR2 YFSETQ. There are 14 residues in the CDR3. Trimming pared 2 bases from V and 7 bases from J, leaving 15 bases between.

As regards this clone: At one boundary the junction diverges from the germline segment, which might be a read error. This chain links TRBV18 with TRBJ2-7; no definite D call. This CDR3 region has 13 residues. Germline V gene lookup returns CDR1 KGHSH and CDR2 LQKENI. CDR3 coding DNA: TGTGCCAGCTCCCCACAGCCCCTCTACGAGCAGTACTTC. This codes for CASSPQPLYEQYF.

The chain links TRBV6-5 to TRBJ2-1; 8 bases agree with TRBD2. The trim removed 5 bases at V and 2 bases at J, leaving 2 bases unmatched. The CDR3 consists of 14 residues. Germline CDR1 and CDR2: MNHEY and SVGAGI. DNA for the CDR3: TGTGCCAGCAGTCTAGCGGGTGCCTACAATGAGCAGTTCTTC. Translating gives CASSLAGAYNEQFF.

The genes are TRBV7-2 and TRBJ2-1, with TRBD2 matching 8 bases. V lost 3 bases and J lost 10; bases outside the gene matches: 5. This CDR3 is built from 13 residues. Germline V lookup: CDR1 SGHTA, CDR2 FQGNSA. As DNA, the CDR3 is TGTGCCAGCAGCTTCGCGGGGGGCAAGGAGCAGTTCTTC. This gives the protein CASSFAGGKEQFF. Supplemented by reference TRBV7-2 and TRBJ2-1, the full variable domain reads GAGVSQSPSNKVTEKGKDVELRCDPISGHTALYWYRQSLGQGLEFLIYFQGNSAPDKSGLPSDRFSAERTGGSVSTLTIQRTQQEDSAVYLCASSFAGGKEQFFGPGTRLTVL.

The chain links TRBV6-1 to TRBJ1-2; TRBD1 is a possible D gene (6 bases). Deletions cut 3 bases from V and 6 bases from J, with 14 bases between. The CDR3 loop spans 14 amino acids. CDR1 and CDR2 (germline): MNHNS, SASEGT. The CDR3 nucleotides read TGTGCCAGCAGTGATTTGACAGGACTGAATGGCTACACCTTC. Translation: CASSDLTGLNGYTF.

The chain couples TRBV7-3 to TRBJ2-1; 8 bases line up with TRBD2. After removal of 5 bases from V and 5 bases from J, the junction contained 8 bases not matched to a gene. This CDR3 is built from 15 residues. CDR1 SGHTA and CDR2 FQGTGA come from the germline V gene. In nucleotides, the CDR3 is TGTGCCAGCAGCCGTAGCGGGAACCCTAACAATGAGCAGTTCTTC. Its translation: CASSRSGNPNNEQFF.

The CDR3 spells CASSLSQGRPEAFF. The CDR3 nucleotides are TGTGCCAGCAGCTTGTCTCAGGGCCGGCCTGAAGCTTTCTTT. The genes are TRBV5-5 and TRBJ1-1, with a possible D match to TRBD1 (5 bases). V shed 1 base and J shed 6 bases, with 13 bases lying between them. This CDR3 is built from 14 residues. The germline V gene encodes CDR1 SGHKS and CDR2 YYEKEE (reference sequence).

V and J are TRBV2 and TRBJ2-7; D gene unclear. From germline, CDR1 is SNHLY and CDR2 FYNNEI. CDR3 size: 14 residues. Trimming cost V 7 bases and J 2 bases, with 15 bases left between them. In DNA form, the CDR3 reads TGTGCCAGCACCCCGAATGGGCCTACCTACGAGCAGTACTTC. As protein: CASTPNGPTYEQYF.

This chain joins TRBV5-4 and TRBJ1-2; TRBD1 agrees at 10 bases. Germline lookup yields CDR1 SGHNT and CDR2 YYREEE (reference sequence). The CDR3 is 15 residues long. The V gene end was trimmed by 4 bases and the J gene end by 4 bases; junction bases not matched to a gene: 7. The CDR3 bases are TGTGCCAGCAGCGAGTTAGACAGGGGGCTCTATGGCTACACCTTC. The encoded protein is CASSELDRGLYGYTF.

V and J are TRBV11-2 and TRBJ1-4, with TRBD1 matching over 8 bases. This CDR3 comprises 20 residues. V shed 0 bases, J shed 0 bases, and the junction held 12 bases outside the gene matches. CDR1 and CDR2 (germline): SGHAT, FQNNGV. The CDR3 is CASSLDRVRTGLTTNEKLFF. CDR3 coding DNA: TGTGCCAGCAGCTTAGATCGTGTACGGACAGGGTTAACAACTAATGAAAAACTGTTTTTT.